This entry lists 10 T cell receptor beta chains sequenced from one sample in a study of cytomegalovirus exposure and HLA in healthy donors (dated 2017 in TCRdb). Libraries were constructed by the immunoSEQ multiplex PCR assay. For the multiplex PCR, a mixture combining 60 forward primers for TCR Vbeta segments and 13 reverse primers for TCR Jbeta segments was used. TCRdb mirrors the immuneACCESS table, restricted to in-frame sequences. Some clones are absent from its copies; in checked studies, under half trace to an unresolved V gene, and the reason for the others is unknown. This sample lists 99,000 or so clones; 60% to 85% were detected once. The ten most abundant clones make up roughly 4.9% of the sample. The specimen sequenced was PBMCs. The receptor source for this set is a woman between 18 and 29 years old in good health and CMV-seropositive.

This rearrangement joins TRBV15 to TRBJ1-2, with D perhaps TRBD1 (6 bases). Trimming shortened V by 1 base and J by 4 bases, and 10 bases separated the two germline ends. The germline V gene has CDR1 LNHNV and CDR2 YYDKDF (reference sequence). This CDR3 is built from 14 residues. CDR3 coding DNA: TGTGCCACCAGCAGAGGGATACAGGGCTATGGCTACACCTTC. Translation: CATSRGIQGYGYTF.

This clone appeared a single time. The chain recombines TRBV4-1 with TRBJ2-7; D unclear. CDR3 length equals 14 residues. Germline CDR1 and CDR2: MGHRA and YSYEKL. The V gene lost 5 bases and the J gene lost 0 bases, with 11 bases spanning the gap. The CDR3 nucleotides are TGCGCCAGCAGCTGGTACCAGGCCTCCTACGAGCAGTACTTC. Residues: CASSWYQASYEQYF.

The chain joins TRBV2 to TRBJ2-3, with TRBD2 as a possible D gene (5 bases). CDR3 length: 14 amino acids. The germline V gene has CDR1 SNHLY and CDR2 FYNNEI. Trimming took off 7 bases at V and 4 bases at J, with 15 bases between the two ends. The CDR3: CASIIANIADTQYF. The CDR3 DNA reads TGTGCCAGCATCATAGCGAATATCGCAGATACGCAGTATTTT.

V gene TRBV25-1 combines with J gene TRBJ1-5; 8 bases match TRBD1. J lost 5 bases, V lost 4 bases, and 7 bases had no gene match. Germline V gives CDR1 MGHDK, CDR2 SYGVNS. This CDR3 comprises 15 residues. The chain's CDR3 is CASSGQTGEDQPQHF. Here the CDR3 DNA reads TGTGCCAGCAGTGGCCAGACAGGGGAAGATCAGCCCCAGCATTTT.

V usage is TRBV5-1 and J usage is TRBJ2-7, with TRBD1 matching over 8 bases. There are 15 residues in the CDR3. V lost 4 bases and J lost 2; bases outside the gene matches: 8. Germline CDR1 reads SGHRS; CDR2 reads YFSETQ. CDR3 DNA: TGCGCCAGCAGCCCCGGGACAGGTCAAGCCTACGAGCAGTACTTC. This encodes CASSPGTGQAYEQYF.

CDR3 bases: TGTGCCAGCAGGCCTATTAGCGGGAGAGTCTATGAGCAGTTCTTC. This sequence encodes CASRPISGRVYEQFF. This chain uses TRBV27 with TRBJ2-1; 9 bases map to TRBD2. The V and J ends lost 6 bases and 8 bases, in that order; junction bases with no gene match: 11. The germline V gene has CDR1 MNHEY and CDR2 SMNVEV (reference sequence). CDR3 length equals 15 residues.

This clone was recorded only once. In DNA form, the CDR3 reads TGCAGCGCCGGACAGGCCGCCTATGGCTACACCTTC. Translated, it gives CSAGQAAYGYTF. The V gene is TRBV29-1, the J gene TRBJ1-2; TRBD1 matches at 7 bases. CDR1 is SQVTM and CDR2 is ANQGSEA in the germline V gene. V lost 7 bases and J lost 4; bases outside the gene matches: 6. This CDR3 contains 12 residues.

This chain uses TRBV25-1 with TRBJ2-7, with D perhaps matching TRBD1 (6 bases). V was trimmed by 3 bases and J by 4 bases, leaving 16 bases between them. Per the germline V gene, CDR1 is MGHDK and CDR2 is SYGVNS. This CDR3 is 15 amino acids long. Here the CDR3 DNA reads TGTGCCAGCAGTGATTCGACAGGCAAAACTTACGAGCAGTACTTC. This sequence encodes CASSDSTGKTYEQYF.

The chain couples TRBV7-6 to TRBJ1-1; no reliable D call. This CDR3 is built from 15 residues. The V end was cut by 5 bases, the J end by 3 bases, with 16 bases between. The V gene's germline CDR1 is SGHVS and CDR2 FNYEAQ. CDR3 DNA: TGTGCCAGCAGCCCTCTCGACGGGAGGGACACTGAAGCTTTCTTT. Residues: CASSPLDGRDTEAFF.

The CDR3 sequence: CASNRVGYEQYF. The DNA of the CDR3 is TGTGCCAGCAACAGGGTTGGCTACGAGCAGTACTTC. The chain links TRBV2 to TRBJ2-7, with TRBD1 as a possible D gene (6 bases). The CDR3 loop spans 12 amino acids. Per germline, CDR1 SNHLY and CDR2 FYNNEI. The ends were cut back, 7 bases at V and 3 bases at J, with 10 bases in the middle.